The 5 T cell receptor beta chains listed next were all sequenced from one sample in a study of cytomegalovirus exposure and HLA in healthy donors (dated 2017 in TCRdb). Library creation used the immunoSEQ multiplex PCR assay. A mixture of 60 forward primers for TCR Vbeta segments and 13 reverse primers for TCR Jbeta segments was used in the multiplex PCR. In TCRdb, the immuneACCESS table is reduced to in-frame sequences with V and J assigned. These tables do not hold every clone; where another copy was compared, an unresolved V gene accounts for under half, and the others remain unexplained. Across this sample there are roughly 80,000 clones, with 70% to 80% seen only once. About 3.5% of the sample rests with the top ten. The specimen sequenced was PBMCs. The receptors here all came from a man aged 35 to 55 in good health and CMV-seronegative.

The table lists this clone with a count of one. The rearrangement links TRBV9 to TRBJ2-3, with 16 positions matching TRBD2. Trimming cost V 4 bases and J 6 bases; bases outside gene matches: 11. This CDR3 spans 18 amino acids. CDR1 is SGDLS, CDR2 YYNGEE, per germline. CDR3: CASSLRGTSGGAADTQYF. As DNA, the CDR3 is TGTGCCAGCAGCCTTAGGGGGACTAGCGGGGGGGCAGCCGATACGCAGTATTTT.

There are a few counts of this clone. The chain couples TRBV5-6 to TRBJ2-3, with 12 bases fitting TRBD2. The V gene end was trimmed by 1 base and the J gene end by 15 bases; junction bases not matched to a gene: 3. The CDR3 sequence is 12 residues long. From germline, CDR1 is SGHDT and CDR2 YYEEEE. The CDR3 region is CASSLTSGGNYF. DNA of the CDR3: TGTGCCAGCAGCTTGACTAGCGGGGGGAACTATTTT.

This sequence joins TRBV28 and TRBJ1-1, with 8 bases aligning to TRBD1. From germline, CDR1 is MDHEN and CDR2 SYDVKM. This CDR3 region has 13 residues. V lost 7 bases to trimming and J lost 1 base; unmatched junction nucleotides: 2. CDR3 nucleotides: TGTGCCAGCACCAGGGGGCAGAACACTGAAGCTTTCTTT. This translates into CASTRGQNTEAFF.

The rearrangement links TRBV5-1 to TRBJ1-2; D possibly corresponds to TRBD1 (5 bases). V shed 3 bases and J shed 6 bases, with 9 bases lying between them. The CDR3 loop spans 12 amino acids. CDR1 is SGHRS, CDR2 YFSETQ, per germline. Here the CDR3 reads CASSWGGDGYTF. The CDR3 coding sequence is TGCGCCAGCAGCTGGGGGGGGGATGGCTACACCTTC. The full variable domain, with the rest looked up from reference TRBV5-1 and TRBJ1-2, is KAGVTQTPRYLIKTRGQQVTLSCSPISGHRSVSWYQQTPGQGLQFLFEYFSETQRNKGNFPGRFSGRQFSNSRSEMNVSTLELGDSALYLCASSWGGDGYTFGSGTRLTVV.

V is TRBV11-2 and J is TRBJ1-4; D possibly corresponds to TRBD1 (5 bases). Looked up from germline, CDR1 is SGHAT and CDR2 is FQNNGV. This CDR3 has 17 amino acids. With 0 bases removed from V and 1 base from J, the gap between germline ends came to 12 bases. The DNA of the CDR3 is TGTGCCAGCAGCTTAGATGGGGGGAGACAAACTAATGAAAAACTGTTTTTT. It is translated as CASSLDGGRQTNEKLFF.